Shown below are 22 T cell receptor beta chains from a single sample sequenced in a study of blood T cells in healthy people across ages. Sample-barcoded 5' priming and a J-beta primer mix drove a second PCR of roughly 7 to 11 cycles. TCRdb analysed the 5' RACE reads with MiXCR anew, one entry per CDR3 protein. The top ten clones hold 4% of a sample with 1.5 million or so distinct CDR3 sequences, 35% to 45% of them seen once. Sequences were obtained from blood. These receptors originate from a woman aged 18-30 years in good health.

CDR3 nucleotide sequence: TGTGCCAGCAGCGTGGACCGGGGACTCGAGACCCAGTACTTC. This translates into CASSVDRGLETQYF. V and J are TRBV9 and TRBJ2-5, with D possibly matching TRBD2 (6 bases). The V end lost 2 bases, the J end lost 5 bases, and 13 bases lay between the germline ends. CDR1 SGDLS and CDR2 YYNGEE come from the germline V gene. This CDR3 contains 14 residues. Full variable domain (missing parts from reference TRBV9 and TRBJ2-5): DSGVTQTPKHLITATGQRVTLRCSPRSGDLSVYWYQQSLDQGLQFLIQYYNGEERAKGNILERFSAQQFPDLHSELNLSSLELGDSALYFCASSVDRGLETQYFGPGTRLLVL.

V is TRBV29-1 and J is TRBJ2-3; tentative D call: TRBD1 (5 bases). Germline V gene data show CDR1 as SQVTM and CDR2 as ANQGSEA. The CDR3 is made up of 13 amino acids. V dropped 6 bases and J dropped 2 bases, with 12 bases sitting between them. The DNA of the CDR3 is TGCAGCGTGTCCAGGGTAATCACAGATACGCAGTATTTT. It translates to CSVSRVITDTQYF.

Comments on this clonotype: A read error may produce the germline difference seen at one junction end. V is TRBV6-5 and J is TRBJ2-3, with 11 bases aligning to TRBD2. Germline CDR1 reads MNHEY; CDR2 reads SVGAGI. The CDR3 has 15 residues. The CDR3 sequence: CASSLAGGLSDTQYF. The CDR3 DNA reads TGTGCTAGCAGTTTAGCGGGAGGGCTCTCGGATACGCAGTATTTT.

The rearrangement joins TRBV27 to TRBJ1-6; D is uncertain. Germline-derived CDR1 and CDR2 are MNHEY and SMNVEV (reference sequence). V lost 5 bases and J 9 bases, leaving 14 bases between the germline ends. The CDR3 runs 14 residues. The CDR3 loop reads CASSPPERISPLHF. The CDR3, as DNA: TGTGCCAGCAGTCCCCCAGAGAGAATTTCACCCCTCCACTTT.

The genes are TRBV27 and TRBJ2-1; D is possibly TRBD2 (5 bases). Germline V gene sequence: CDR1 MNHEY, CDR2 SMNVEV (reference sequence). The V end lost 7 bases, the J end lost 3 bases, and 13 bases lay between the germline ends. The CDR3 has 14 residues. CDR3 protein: CASTLSGNYNEQFF. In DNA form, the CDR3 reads TGTGCCAGCACATTATCGGGGAACTACAATGAGCAGTTCTTC.

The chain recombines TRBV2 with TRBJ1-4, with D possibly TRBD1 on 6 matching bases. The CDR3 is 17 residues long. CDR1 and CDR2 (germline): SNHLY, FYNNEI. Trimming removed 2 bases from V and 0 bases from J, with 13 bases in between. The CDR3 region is CASSERDIRATNEKLFF. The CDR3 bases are TGTGCCAGCAGTGAACGGGACATACGGGCAACTAATGAAAAACTGTTTTTT.

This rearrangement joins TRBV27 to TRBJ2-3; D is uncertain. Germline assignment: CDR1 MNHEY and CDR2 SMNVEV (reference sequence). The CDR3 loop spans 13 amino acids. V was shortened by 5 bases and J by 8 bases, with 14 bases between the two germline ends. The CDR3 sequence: CASSVGRRGTQYF. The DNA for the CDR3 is TGTGCCAGCAGTGTTGGACGCCGAGGTACGCAGTATTTT.

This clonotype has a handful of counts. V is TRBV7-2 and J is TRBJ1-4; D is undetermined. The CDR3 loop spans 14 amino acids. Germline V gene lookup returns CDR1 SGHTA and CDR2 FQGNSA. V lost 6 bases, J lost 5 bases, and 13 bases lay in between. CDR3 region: CASREGFANEKLFF. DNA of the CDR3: TGTGCCAGCAGAGAAGGGTTCGCAAATGAAAAACTGTTTTTT.

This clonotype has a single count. For the CDR3, the DNA is TGTGCCAGCAGTGAAGCCCAGTCAAAACTAGCCAAAAACATTCAGTACTTC. This sequence encodes CASSEAQSKLAKNIQYF. The chain recombines TRBV2 with TRBJ2-4; D is undetermined. CDR1 is SNHLY, CDR2 FYNNEI, per germline. This CDR3 is 17 amino acids long. Trimming removed 0 bases from V and 0 bases from J, with 12 bases in between.

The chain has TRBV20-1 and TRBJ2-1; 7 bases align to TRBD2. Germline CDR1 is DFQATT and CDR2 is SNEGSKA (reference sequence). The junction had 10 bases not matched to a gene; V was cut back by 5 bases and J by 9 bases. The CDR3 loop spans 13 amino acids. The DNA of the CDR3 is TGCAGTGCTCCAAAGCGGGGAATGGGTGAGCAGTTCTTC. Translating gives CSAPKRGMGEQFF.

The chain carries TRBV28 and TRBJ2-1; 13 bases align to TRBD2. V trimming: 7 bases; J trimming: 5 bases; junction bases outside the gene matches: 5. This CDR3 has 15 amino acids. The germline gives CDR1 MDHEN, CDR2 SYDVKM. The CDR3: CASTEGLAGNNEQFF. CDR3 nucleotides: TGTGCCAGCACCGAGGGACTAGCGGGAAACAATGAGCAGTTCTTC.

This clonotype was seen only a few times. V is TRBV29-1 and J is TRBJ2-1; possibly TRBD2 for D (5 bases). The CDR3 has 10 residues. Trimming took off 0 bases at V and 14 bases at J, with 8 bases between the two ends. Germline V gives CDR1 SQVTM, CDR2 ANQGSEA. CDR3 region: CSVEELVEFF. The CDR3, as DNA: TGCAGCGTTGAAGAACTAGTTGAGTTCTTC.

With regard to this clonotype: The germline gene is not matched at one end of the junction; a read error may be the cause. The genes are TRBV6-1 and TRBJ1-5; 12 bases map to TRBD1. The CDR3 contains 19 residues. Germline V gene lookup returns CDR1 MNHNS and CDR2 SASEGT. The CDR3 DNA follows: TGTGCCAACAGTGGGGGGACAGGGGGCTGGATTATTAGCAATCAGCCCCAGCATTTT. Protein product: CANSGGTGGWIISNQPQHF.

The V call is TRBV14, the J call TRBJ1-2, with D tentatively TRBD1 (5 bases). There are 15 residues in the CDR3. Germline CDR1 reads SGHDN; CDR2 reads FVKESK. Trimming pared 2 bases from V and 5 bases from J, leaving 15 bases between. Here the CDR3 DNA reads TGTGCCAGCAGCCAAAGGGACTCTCTTTGGTATGGCTACACCTTC. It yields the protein CASSQRDSLWYGYTF.

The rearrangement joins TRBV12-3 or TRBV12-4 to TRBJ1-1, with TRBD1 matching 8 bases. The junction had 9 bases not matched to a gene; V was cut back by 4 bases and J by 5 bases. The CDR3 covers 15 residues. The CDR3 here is CASSWGRGQLTEAFF. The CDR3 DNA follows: TGTGCCAGCAGTTGGGGCAGGGGGCAATTAACTGAAGCTTTCTTT.

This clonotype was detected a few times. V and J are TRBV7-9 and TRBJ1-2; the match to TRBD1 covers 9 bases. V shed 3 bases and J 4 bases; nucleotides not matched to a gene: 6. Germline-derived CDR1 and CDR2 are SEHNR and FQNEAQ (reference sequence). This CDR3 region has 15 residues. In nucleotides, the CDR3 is TGTGCCAGCAGCTTCCTGGACAGGGGTATCTATGGCTACACCTTC. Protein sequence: CASSFLDRGIYGYTF.

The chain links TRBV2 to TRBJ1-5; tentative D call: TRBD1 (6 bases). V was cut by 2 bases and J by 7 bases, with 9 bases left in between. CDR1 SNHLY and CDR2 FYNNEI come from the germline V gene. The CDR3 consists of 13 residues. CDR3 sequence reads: CASSETGRQPQHF. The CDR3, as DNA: TGTGCCAGCAGTGAAACAGGGCGGCAGCCCCAGCATTTT.

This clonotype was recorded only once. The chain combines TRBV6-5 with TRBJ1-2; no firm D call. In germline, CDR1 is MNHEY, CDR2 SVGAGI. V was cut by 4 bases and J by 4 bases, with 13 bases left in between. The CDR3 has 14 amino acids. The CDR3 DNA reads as TGTGCCAGCAGTTCCCTTCGGGTCCTCTATGGCTACACCTTC. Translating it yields CASSSLRVLYGYTF.

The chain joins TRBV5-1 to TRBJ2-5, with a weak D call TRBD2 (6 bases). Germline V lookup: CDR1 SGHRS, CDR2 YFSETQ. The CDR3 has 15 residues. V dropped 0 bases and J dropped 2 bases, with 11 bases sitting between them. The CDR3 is CASSLVASEQETQYF. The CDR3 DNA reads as TGCGCCAGCAGCTTGGTGGCTAGCGAGCAAGAGACCCAGTACTTC. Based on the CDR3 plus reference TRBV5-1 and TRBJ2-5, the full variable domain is KAGVTQTPRYLIKTRGQQVTLSCSPISGHRSVSWYQQTPGQGLQFLFEYFSETQRNKGNFPGRFSGRQFSNSRSEMNVSTLELGDSALYLCASSLVASEQETQYFGPGTRLLVL.

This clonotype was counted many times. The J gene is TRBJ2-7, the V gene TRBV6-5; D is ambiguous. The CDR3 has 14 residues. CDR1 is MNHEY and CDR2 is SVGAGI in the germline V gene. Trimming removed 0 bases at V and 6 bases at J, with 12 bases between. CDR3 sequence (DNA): TGTGCCAGCAGTTACTCCCCGGCCTATGGCGAGCAGTACTTC. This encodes CASSYSPAYGEQYF.

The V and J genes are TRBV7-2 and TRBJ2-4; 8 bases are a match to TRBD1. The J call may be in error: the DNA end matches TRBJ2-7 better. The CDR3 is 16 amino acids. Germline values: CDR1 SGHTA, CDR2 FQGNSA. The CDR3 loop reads CASSLLPGQGIYEQYF. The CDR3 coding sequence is TGTGCCAGCAGCTTACTTCCTGGACAGGGCATCTACGAGCAGTACTTC.

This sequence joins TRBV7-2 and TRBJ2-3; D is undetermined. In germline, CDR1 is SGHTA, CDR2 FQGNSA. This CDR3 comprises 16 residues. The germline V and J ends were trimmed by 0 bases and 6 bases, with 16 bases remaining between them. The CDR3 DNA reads TGTGCCAGCAGCTTAGCTGGAGCATTCCAGGCCGATACGCAGTATTTT. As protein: CASSLAGAFQADTQYF. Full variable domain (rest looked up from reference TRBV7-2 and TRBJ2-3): GAGVSQSPSNKVTEKGKDVELRCDPISGHTALYWYRQSLGQGLEFLIYFQGNSAPDKSGLPSDRFSAERTGGSVSTLTIQRTQQEDSAVYLCASSLAGAFQADTQYFGPGTRLTVL.